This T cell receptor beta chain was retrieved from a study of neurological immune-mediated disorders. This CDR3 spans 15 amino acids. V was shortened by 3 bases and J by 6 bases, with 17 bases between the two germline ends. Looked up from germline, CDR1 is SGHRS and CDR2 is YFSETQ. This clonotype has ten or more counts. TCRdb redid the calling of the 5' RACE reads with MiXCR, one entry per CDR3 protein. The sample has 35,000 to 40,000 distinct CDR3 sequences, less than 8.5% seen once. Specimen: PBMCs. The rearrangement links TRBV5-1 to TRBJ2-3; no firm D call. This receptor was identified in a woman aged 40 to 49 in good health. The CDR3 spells CASSWADANGDTQYF. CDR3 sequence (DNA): TGCGCCAGCAGCTGGGCGGACGCAAACGGGGATACGCAGTATTTT.